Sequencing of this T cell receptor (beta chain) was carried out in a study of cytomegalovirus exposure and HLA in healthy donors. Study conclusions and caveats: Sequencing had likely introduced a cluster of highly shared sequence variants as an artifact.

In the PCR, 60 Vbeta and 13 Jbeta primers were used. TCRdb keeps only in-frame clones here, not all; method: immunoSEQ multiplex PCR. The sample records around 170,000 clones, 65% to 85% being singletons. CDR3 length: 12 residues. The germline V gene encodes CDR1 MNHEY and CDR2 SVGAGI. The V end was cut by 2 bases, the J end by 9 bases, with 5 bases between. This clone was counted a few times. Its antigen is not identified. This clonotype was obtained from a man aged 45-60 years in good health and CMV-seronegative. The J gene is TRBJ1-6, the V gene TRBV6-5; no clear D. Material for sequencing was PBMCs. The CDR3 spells CASSYPGSPLHF. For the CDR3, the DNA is TGTGCCAGCAGTTACCCCGGTTCACCCCTCCACTTT.